Presented here are 14 T cell receptor beta chains from one specimen sequenced in a study of shared clonotypes between healthy human individuals. The method was immunoSEQ multiplex PCR; TCRdb's version includes in-frame clones alone and lacks a portion of them. Among 550,000 to 700,000 clones listed, approximately 73% were seen once. The sample taken for sequencing was memory CD4+ T cells sorted from blood. Subset defined: CD45RA-negative fraction. These receptors originate from a woman in her 30s in good health.

V usage is TRBV5-1 and J usage is TRBJ2-3; 7 bases are shared with TRBD1. V shed 4 bases, J shed 5 bases, and the junction held 7 bases outside the gene matches. Germline lookup yields CDR1 SGHRS and CDR2 YFSETQ. The CDR3 is 14 amino acids. The CDR3 loop is CASSTRTGEDTQYF. The CDR3 region has the DNA TGCGCCAGCAGCACCCGGACAGGAGAAGATACGCAGTATTTT. Filled out from reference TRBV5-1 and TRBJ2-3, the complete variable domain reads KAGVTQTPRYLIKTRGQQVTLSCSPISGHRSVSWYQQTPGQGLQFLFEYFSETQRNKGNFPGRFSGRQFSNSRSEMNVSTLELGDSALYLCASSTRTGEDTQYFGPGTRLTVL.

This sequence joins TRBV6-6 and TRBJ2-3; D is uncertain. There are 12 residues in the CDR3. Trimming cost V 6 bases and J 6 bases, with 10 bases left between them. Per the germline V gene, CDR1 is MNHNY and CDR2 is SVGAGI (reference sequence). CDR3 protein: CASSPPGDTQYF. CDR3 DNA sequence: TGTGCCAGCAGCCCCCCCGGGGATACGCAGTATTTT.

This sequence joins TRBV27 and TRBJ2-1; D is uncertain. Germline CDR1 MNHEY, CDR2 SMNVEV (reference sequence). V lost 6 bases, J lost 4 bases, and 7 bases lay in between. CDR3 size: 12 residues. The CDR3 loop reads CASRALYNEQFF. DNA for the CDR3: TGTGCCAGCAGGGCCTTATACAATGAGCAGTTCTTC.

This sequence joins TRBV27 and TRBJ2-7; no reliable D call. Between the trimmed V and J ends, which lost 1 base and 5 bases, there was a span of 6 bases. The CDR3 has 12 amino acids. CDR1 MNHEY and CDR2 SMNVEV come from the germline V gene (reference sequence). The DNA of the CDR3 is TGTGCCAGCAGTTTATACCCCCACGAGCAGTACTTC. It codes for CASSLYPHEQYF.

V is TRBV28 and J is TRBJ2-2; D perhaps matches TRBD2 (5 bases). Germline CDR1 MDHEN, CDR2 SYDVKM. The ends were cut back, 4 bases at V and 1 base at J, with 10 bases in the middle. The CDR3 extends over 15 amino acids. The CDR3 here is CASSSPSGNTGELFF. DNA for the CDR3: TGTGCCAGCAGTTCCCCCAGCGGGAACACCGGGGAGCTGTTTTTT. Full variable domain (missing parts from reference TRBV28 and TRBJ2-2): DVKVTQSSRYLVKRTGEKVFLECVQDMDHENMFWYRQDPGLGLRLIYFSYDVKMKEKGDIPEGYSVSREKKERFSLILESASTNQTSMYLCASSSPSGNTGELFFGEGSRLTVL.

This clone appeared a few times. This chain links TRBV5-8 with TRBJ1-5; no reliable D call. With 4 bases removed from V and 0 bases from J, the gap between germline ends came to 17 bases. CDR1 is SGHTS and CDR2 is YDEGEE in the germline V gene. The CDR3 has 17 amino acids. The CDR3 reads CASSHPVSVDSNQPQHF. The CDR3 nucleotides are TGTGCCAGCAGCCACCCCGTGTCCGTAGATAGCAATCAGCCCCAGCATTTT.

The chain joins TRBV28 to TRBJ1-5; no reliable D call. Trimming removed 6 bases at V and 3 bases at J, with 15 bases between. Germline assignment: CDR1 MDHEN and CDR2 SYDVKM. The CDR3 runs to 15 residues. The chain's CDR3 is CASSQSTGYNQPQHF. In DNA, the CDR3 is TGTGCCAGCAGCCAGAGTACGGGTTACAATCAGCCCCAGCATTTT.

In this sample, this clone turned up a few times. Other DNA sequences in this specimen translate into the identical CDR3. The rearrangement uses TRBV7-2 and TRBJ2-5; D is ambiguous. This CDR3 is built from 12 residues. Germline loops: CDR1 SGHTA, CDR2 FQGNSA. V was cut by 2 bases and J by 5 bases, with 6 bases left in between. This CDR3 reads CASSLFQETQYF. In DNA, the CDR3 is TGTGCCAGCAGCTTATTCCAGGAGACCCAGTACTTC. Drawing the rest from reference TRBV7-2 and TRBJ2-5, the complete variable domain is GAGVSQSPSNKVTEKGKDVELRCDPISGHTALYWYRQSLGQGLEFLIYFQGNSAPDKSGLPSDRFSAERTGGSVSTLTIQRTQQEDSAVYLCASSLFQETQYFGPGTRLLVL.

This chain links TRBV30 with TRBJ2-7, with D possibly being TRBD1 (6 bases). Germline CDR1 reads GTSNPN; CDR2 reads SVGIG (reference sequence). There are 13 residues in the CDR3. Trimming took off 4 bases at V and 2 bases at J, with 12 bases between the two ends. In DNA, the CDR3 is TGTGCCTGGAACTTGGGGGCCGCCTACGAGCAGTACTTC. Protein: CAWNLGAAYEQYF.

Points on this clone: Within the sample, other DNA sequences also encode this same CDR3. The chain links TRBV2 to TRBJ1-5; D gene uncertain. V was trimmed by 6 bases and J by 6 bases, leaving 9 bases between them. Germline CDR1 is SNHLY and CDR2 is FYNNEI. This CDR3 comprises 12 residues. The DNA of the CDR3 is TGTGCCAGCAGCGTACGGGGTCAGCCCCAGCATTTT. It specifies CASSVRGQPQHF.

The V gene is TRBV10-3, the J gene TRBJ2-7; D could derive from TRBD1 or TRBD2 (5 bases each). CDR1 and CDR2 (germline): ENHRY, SYGVKD. V dropped 0 bases and J dropped 1 base, with 13 bases sitting between them. CDR3 length: 16 amino acids. The CDR3 protein is CAISESRGSRSYEQYF. In DNA form, the CDR3 reads TGTGCCATCAGTGAGTCGAGGGGCAGCCGATCCTACGAGCAGTACTTC.

The chain joins TRBV23-1 to TRBJ2-6; possibly TRBD2 for D (6 bases). TRBV23-1 is classed as an ORF, of uncertain function. Trimming shortened V by 3 bases and J by 3 bases, and 15 bases separated the two germline ends. There are 17 residues in the CDR3. The DNA for the CDR3 is TGCGCCAGCAGTCAGTTCAGGAGGGCTGGTGGGGCCAACGTCCTGACTTTC. This translates into CASSQFRRAGGANVLTF.

The chain uses TRBV7-9 and TRBJ1-1, with D possibly matching TRBD1 (5 bases). Germline V gene lookup returns CDR1 SEHNR and CDR2 FQNEAQ (reference sequence). The CDR3 is made up of 13 amino acids. Deletions cut 6 bases from V and 3 bases from J, with 11 bases between. The CDR3 coding sequence is TGTGCCAGCAGGAACCAAGGGGACACTGAAGCTTTCTTT. Its translation: CASRNQGDTEAFF.

A single count supports this clone. The chain uses TRBV9 and TRBJ2-1; D is uncertain. CDR1 SGDLS and CDR2 YYNGEE come from the germline V gene. The V end lost 3 bases, the J end lost 0 bases, and 10 bases lay between the germline ends. The CDR3 sequence is 15 residues long. The DNA for the CDR3 is TGTGCCAGCAGCGCCACCCTAAGCTCCTACAATGAGCAGTTCTTC. It specifies CASSATLSSYNEQFF.